This T cell receptor (beta chain) comes out of a study of blood T cell repertoires in COVID-19. Study at large: Sources were T cells, B-cell-depleted T cells, or PBMCs; the material itself was cDNA or gDNA.

The germline V gene encodes CDR1 MNHEY and CDR2 SVGAGI. The CDR3 runs 15 residues. Unmatched junction bases numbered 8, after V lost 6 bases and J lost 1 base. Recruits, aged roughly 18 to 100 years, lived in about two dozen US areas. TCRdb keeps only in-frame clones here, not all; method: immunoSEQ multiplex PCR. The data contain roughly 250,000 clones, approximately 90% of them seen just once; the ten biggest clones take up about 6.3%. The specimen was PBMCs or T cells enriched from blood (not recorded which). The clonotype originates from a woman aged 25-40 years with acute COVID-19. The chain links TRBV6-5 to TRBJ2-7; TRBD1 agrees at 8 bases. CDR3 DNA sequence: TGTGCCAGCAGACAAGACAGGGGTGGTTCCTACGAGCAGTACTTC. Its protein is CASRQDRGGSYEQYF.